Each of the 14 T cell receptor beta chains below was sequenced from the same sample in a study of identical twins. TCRdb re-analysed the 5' RACE reads in MiXCR, keeping a single row per CDR3 protein. The table lists approximately 670,000 distinct CDR3 sequences, 5.5% to 7.5% of them singletons, with roughly 2% in the top ten. The sample was naive T cells sorted from blood. The receptors originated from a man between 18 and 29 years old in good health.

V and J are TRBV7-9 and TRBJ1-5, with a weak D call TRBD1 (6 bases). This CDR3 contains 16 residues. V shed 5 bases and J shed 3 bases, with 17 bases lying between them. The germline gives CDR1 SEHNR, CDR2 FQNEAQ (reference sequence). The CDR3 DNA follows: TGTGCCAGCAGCACCGCCGGGGGCCTATTCAATCAGCCCCAGCATTTT. Protein product: CASSTAGGLFNQPQHF.

This clonotype was recorded at least ten times. The chain joins TRBV9 to TRBJ1-3; possibly TRBD1 for D (6 bases). CDR1 is SGDLS, CDR2 YYNGEE, per germline. There are 15 residues in the CDR3. V was shortened by 4 bases and J by 2 bases, with 13 bases between the two germline ends. The CDR3 coding sequence is TGTGCCAGCAGCCCCCGGGAGGGGGCTGGAAACACCATATATTTT. Translating it yields CASSPREGAGNTIYF.

This chain links TRBV11-3 with TRBJ2-3; 8 positions match TRBD1. Germline CDR1 SGHNT, CDR2 YENEEA. This CDR3 spans 17 amino acids. Trimming cost V 0 bases and J 1 base; bases outside gene matches: 6. CDR3 coding DNA: TGTGCCAGCAGCTTAGATGGTTTGGACAGGGGCACAGATACGCAGTATTTT. Protein: CASSLDGLDRGTDTQYF.

In this sample, this clonotype turned up many times. The V gene is TRBV6-1, the J gene TRBJ2-2, with 10 bases matching TRBD1. V lost 6 bases to trimming and J lost 5 bases; unmatched junction nucleotides: 9. The CDR3 has 16 amino acids. CDR1 is MNHNS, CDR2 SASEGT, per germline. CDR3 region: CASRLTGGQETGELFF. DNA of the CDR3: TGTGCCAGCAGGCTGACAGGGGGCCAGGAGACCGGGGAGCTGTTTTTT.

In its sample, this clonotype was seen a few times. V is TRBV12-3 or TRBV12-4 and J is TRBJ2-3; 9 bases align to TRBD2. This CDR3 contains 17 residues. V was clipped by 4 bases and J by 3 bases; unmatched bases: 11. This CDR3 reads CASSSPRGSGSTDTQYF. CDR3 coding DNA: TGTGCCAGCAGTTCCCCCCGGGGTAGCGGGAGTACAGATACGCAGTATTTT.

In its sample, this clonotype was seen many times. The V call is TRBV5-1, the J call TRBJ1-1; 8 nucleotides align to TRBD1. The V gene's germline CDR1 is SGHRS and CDR2 YFSETQ. This CDR3 comprises 14 residues. The junction had 6 bases not matched to a gene; V was cut back by 4 bases and J by 4 bases. This CDR3 is CASSPDRAGTEAFF. CDR3 nucleotide sequence: TGCGCCAGCAGCCCGGACAGGGCGGGCACTGAAGCTTTCTTT.

The DNA for the CDR3 is TGTGCCAGCAGCCAAGCTGGGACACTCGCAGATACGCAGTATTTT. It is translated as CASSQAGTLADTQYF. The gene calls are TRBV14 and TRBJ2-3; TRBD1 might be the D (6 bases). The ends were cut back, 1 base at V and 4 bases at J, with 12 bases in the middle. Germline V gene sequence: CDR1 SGHDN, CDR2 FVKESK. This CDR3 region has 15 residues.

This sequence joins TRBV7-9 and TRBJ2-7; D may be TRBD2 (5 bases). The CDR3 totals 15 residues. V was shortened by 1 base and J by 6 bases, with 16 bases between the two germline ends. Germline V gene lookup returns CDR1 SEHNR and CDR2 FQNEAQ (reference sequence). CDR3 loop: CASSLGGIQVGEQYF. In nucleotides, the CDR3 is TGTGCCAGCAGCTTAGGAGGGATTCAGGTGGGCGAGCAGTACTTC.

This clonotype appeared many times. V is TRBV5-1 and J is TRBJ2-1; TRBD2 matches 15 bases. The CDR3 is made up of 17 amino acids. Trimming at V came to 6 bases and at J to 4 bases, leaving 8 bases not matched to a gene. Germline V gives CDR1 SGHRS, CDR2 YFSETQ. The chain's CDR3 is CASKWTSGREFYNEQFF. CDR3 DNA sequence: TGCGCCAGCAAGTGGACTAGCGGGAGGGAATTTTACAATGAGCAGTTCTTC.

This clonotype was seen repeatedly, ten times or more. The chain uses TRBV29-1 and TRBJ2-1; D is tentatively TRBD1 or TRBD2 (6 bases each). Germline V CDR1 and CDR2: SQVTM, ANQGSEA. The CDR3 is made up of 14 amino acids. V was pared by 8 bases and J by 8 bases, with 22 bases between. The CDR3 loop is CSPNEVTGADEQFF. The CDR3 region has the DNA TGCAGCCCCAATGAGGTAACGGGGGCCGATGAGCAGTTCTTC.

The sample holds many counts of this clonotype. The genes are TRBV12-3 or TRBV12-4 and TRBJ2-1; 12 nucleotides align to TRBD2. This CDR3 is built from 16 residues. Trimming at V came to 6 bases and at J to 7 bases, leaving 10 bases not matched to a gene. The CDR3 nucleotides read TGTGCCAGCAGCCTAACTAGCGGGAGGCTATTGAATGAGCAGTTCTTC. Protein sequence: CASSLTSGRLLNEQFF.

This clonotype was seen many times. The chain links TRBV28 to TRBJ2-1; D not resolved. CDR1 is MDHEN and CDR2 is SYDVKM in the germline V gene. Trimming shortened V by 3 bases and J by 7 bases, and 16 bases separated the two germline ends. The CDR3 runs 15 residues. Here the CDR3 DNA reads TGTGCCAGCAGTTTGTACGAGATCCGTATGAATGAGCAGTTCTTC. Protein product: CASSLYEIRMNEQFF.

This clonotype was observed at least ten times. The chain carries TRBV6-1 and TRBJ2-3; tentatively, D is TRBD1 (5 bases). The CDR3 contains 14 residues. CDR1 and CDR2 from the germline V gene are MNHNS and SASEGT. The CDR3: CTSSYRQATDTQYF. CDR3 DNA: TGTACCTCCTCATACAGGCAAGCAACAGATACGCAGTATTTT.

The V call is TRBV23-1, the J call TRBJ2-5; D is possibly TRBD1 (5 bases). TRBV23-1 is noted as an ORF with a role that remains uncertain. The CDR3 covers 13 residues. With 2 bases removed from V and 5 bases from J, the gap between germline ends came to 9 bases. CDR3 in amino acids: CASSQTTVETQYF. The CDR3 DNA is TGCGCCAGCAGTCAAACGACAGTGGAGACCCAGTACTTC.